These 17 T cell receptor beta chains originate from one sample sequenced in a study of T cell repertoires in cytomegalovirus infection. These receptors are not linked to any known antigen. TCRdb itself ran the reads through MiXCR, one entry per CDR3 protein. The table has hundreds of thousands of distinct CDR3 sequences, around a third seen once. This specimen consisted of cultured CD8+ T cells from PBMCs, obtained from culture after CMV antigen stimulation. Receptors were obtained from a human donor in good health (CMV status not recorded). Some clones in this sample may be carry-over from other donors' samples.

Ten or more counts support this clonotype. The chain couples TRBV7-2 to TRBJ1-1; a weak D match, TRBD1 (5 bases). Germline CDR1 SGHTA, CDR2 FQGNSA. This CDR3 is 19 amino acids long. Trimming cost V 6 bases and J 0 bases, with 26 bases left between them. The CDR3 reads CASSLGGVRDFGMNTEAFF. The CDR3 DNA reads as TGTGCCAGCAGTTTGGGAGGGGTCCGCGATTTTGGCATGAACACTGAAGCTTTCTTT.

This chain connects TRBV2 to TRBJ2-7; maybe TRBD2 (5 bases). Germline loops: CDR1 SNHLY, CDR2 FYNNEI. Trimming took off 3 bases at V and 3 bases at J, with 6 bases between the two ends. The CDR3 loop spans 12 amino acids. In nucleotides, the CDR3 is TGTGCCAGCAGTGAGGCGGGCTACGAGCAGTACTTC. It yields the protein CASSEAGYEQYF. The variable domain in full, completed from reference TRBV2 and TRBJ2-7, reads EPEVTQTPSHQVTQMGQEVILRCVPISNHLYFYWYRQILGQKVEFLVSFYNNEISEKSEIFDDQFSVERPDGSNFTLKIRSTKLEDSAMYFCASSEAGYEQYFGPGTRLTVT.

Points on this clonotype: A junction boundary mismatches the germline segment, possibly from a read error. The chain couples TRBV15 to TRBJ2-2; 7 nucleotides match TRBD2. Germline V gene sequence: CDR1 LNHNV, CDR2 YYDKDF (reference sequence). The CDR3 consists of 18 residues. The chain's CDR3 is CVTSRDPWGTTNTGELFF. DNA for the CDR3: TGTGTCACCAGCAGAGATCCTTGGGGGACTACGAACACCGGGGAGCTGTTTTTT.

The rearrangement uses TRBV3-1 and TRBJ2-3; D is undetermined. V was clipped by 4 bases and J by 4 bases, with 15 bases between them. The length of the CDR3 is 15 residues. Germline loops: CDR1 LGHDT, CDR2 YNNKEL (reference sequence). For the CDR3, the DNA is TGTGCCAGCAGCCTCGGCGCTAGAGTCCCAGATACGCAGTATTTT. This encodes CASSLGARVPDTQYF.

The chain is built from TRBV24-1 and TRBJ2-1; TRBD1 matches at 8 bases. CDR1 and CDR2 (germline): KGHDR, SFDVKD. The V segment lost 9 bases and the J segment 5 bases; nucleotides outside the gene matches: 8. The CDR3 runs 14 residues. In DNA, the CDR3 is TGTGCCACCTCGGACAGGGCTTCGGACAATGAGCAGTTCTTC. Its protein product is CATSDRASDNEQFF.

As for this clonotype: One end of the junction is discordant with germline, which a read error may explain. The chain has TRBV5-3 and TRBJ1-2; 11 bases match TRBD1. TRBV5-3 carries the ORF label, with uncertain function. The CDR3 is 16 amino acids. The CDR3 coding sequence is TGTGCCAGCAGCTCATTTGGACAGGGGGCGACCGGAGGCTACACCTTC. Protein product: CASSSFGQGATGGYTF.

This clonotype was recorded a few times. V gene TRBV19 combines with J gene TRBJ1-5; TRBD1 matches at 9 bases. V trimming: 9 bases; J trimming: 5 bases; junction bases outside the gene matches: 11. Germline assignment: CDR1 LNHDA and CDR2 SQIVND (reference sequence). This CDR3 has 15 residues. The CDR3 spells CASTPKGQGYQPQHF. The CDR3 coding sequence is TGTGCCAGCACCCCTAAGGGACAGGGCTATCAGCCCCAGCATTTT. The whole variable domain, filled in from reference TRBV19 and TRBJ1-5, reads DGGITQSPKYLFRKEGQNVTLSCEQNLNHDAMYWYRQDPGQGLRLIYYSQIVNDFQKGDIAEGYSVSREKKESFPLTVTSAQKNPTAFYLCASTPKGQGYQPQHFGDGTRLSIL.

The genes are TRBV4-1 and TRBJ2-1; 9 bases are a match to TRBD2. In germline, CDR1 is MGHRA, CDR2 YSYEKL. The CDR3 totals 16 residues. V shed 3 bases, J shed 9 bases, and the junction held 12 bases outside the gene matches. The CDR3 protein is CASSHLAGSLLGEQFF. The CDR3 nucleotides are TGCGCCAGCAGCCACCTAGCGGGGAGTCTGTTAGGTGAGCAGTTCTTC.

The genes are TRBV6-1 and TRBJ2-2, with 8 bases lining up with TRBD1. CDR1 is MNHNS and CDR2 is SASEGT in the germline V gene. This CDR3 spans 15 amino acids. Losses at the gene ends were 1 base for V and 7 bases for J; bases not matched to a gene: 5. The CDR3 is CASSEVDREGGELFF. The DNA for the CDR3 is TGTGCCAGCAGTGAAGTGGACAGGGAAGGCGGGGAGCTGTTTTTT.

The gene calls are TRBV6-2 or TRBV6-3 and TRBJ2-1; D is unclear. With 6 bases removed from V and 2 bases from J, the gap between germline ends came to 11 bases. Germline V gene data show CDR1 as MNHEY and CDR2 as SVGEGT. This CDR3 contains 14 residues. The CDR3: CASRFRRTYNEQFF. CDR3 bases: TGTGCCAGCAGATTCCGTAGGACCTACAATGAGCAGTTCTTC.

This rearrangement joins TRBV5-1 to TRBJ2-1; 11 nucleotides line up with TRBD2. V was pared by 2 bases and J by 5 bases, with 9 bases of the junction left unmatched. The CDR3 is 17 residues long. Germline V gives CDR1 SGHRS, CDR2 YFSETQ. CDR3 DNA: TGCGCCAGCAGCTTATCCTTACTAGCGGGGGCGCACAATGAGCAGTTCTTC. It encodes CASSLSLLAGAHNEQFF.

This rearrangement joins TRBV9 to TRBJ1-1; 7 bases are a match to TRBD1. Per germline, CDR1 SGDLS and CDR2 YYNGEE. The junction had 16 bases not matched to a gene; V was cut back by 6 bases and J by 5 bases. The CDR3 totals 16 residues. CDR3 protein: CASNRKGAGGQTEAFF. In DNA, the CDR3 is TGTGCCAGCAACAGAAAGGGGGCTGGAGGACAGACTGAAGCTTTCTTT.

The genes are TRBV2 and TRBJ1-1; no clear D gene. CDR3 length equals 13 residues. The germline V gene has CDR1 SNHLY and CDR2 FYNNEI. V was shortened by 2 bases and J by 0 bases, with 4 bases between the two germline ends. The CDR3 DNA follows: TGTGCCAGCAGTGAATCTTTGAACACTGAAGCTTTCTTT. Translation gives CASSESLNTEAFF.

The chain joins TRBV27 to TRBJ1-1, with D possibly TRBD1 on 6 matching bases. Trimming shortened V by 8 bases and J by 7 bases, and 14 bases separated the two germline ends. Germline V gives CDR1 MNHEY, CDR2 SMNVEV (reference sequence). The CDR3 sequence is 12 residues long. The CDR3 DNA reads as TGTGCCAGCGCTGGGGAGGGGGTTGAAGCTTTCTTT. Its protein is CASAGEGVEAFF.

The chain uses TRBV7-9 and TRBJ2-3; D gene ambiguous. The CDR3 has 15 amino acids. Germline V lookup: CDR1 SEHNR, CDR2 FQNEAQ (reference sequence). The V end was cut by 1 base, the J end by 0 bases, with 8 bases between. The CDR3 is CASSLVVTSTDTQYF. The DNA of the CDR3 is TGTGCCAGCAGCTTAGTGGTCACTAGCACAGATACGCAGTATTTT.

This clonotype was seen ten or more times. V is TRBV12-3 or TRBV12-4 and J is TRBJ1-5; 7 positions match TRBD1. The CDR3 runs 15 residues. Trimming cost V 4 bases and J 7 bases; bases outside gene matches: 10. The CDR3 protein is CASSSWTGGGQPQHF. The CDR3 DNA reads as TGTGCCAGCAGTTCATGGACAGGTGGAGGACAGCCCCAGCATTTT.

V is TRBV2 and J is TRBJ1-2; D remains ambiguous. Germline assignment: CDR1 SNHLY and CDR2 FYNNEI. This CDR3 is 11 amino acids long. V gave up 7 bases and J gave up 4 bases, with 7 bases separating them. CDR3 sequence reads: CASKGLYGYTF. DNA for the CDR3: TGTGCCAGCAAAGGGCTCTATGGCTACACCTTC.